Each of the 26 T cell receptor beta chains below was sequenced from the same sample in a study of T cells in Graves' hyperthyroidism and ophthalmopathy. Amplification targeted TCR beta CDR3 regions from RNA transcripts. The study used the HTBI primer set for a first-round RT-PCR of the TCR CDR3. TCRdb reprocessed the multiplex PCR reads with MiXCR, giving one entry per CDR3 protein. Among fewer than 750,000 distinct CDR3 sequences listed, roughly 46% were seen once. Sequencing was carried out using peripheral blood or thyroid tissue (not recorded which). Receptor source: a woman between 18 and 30 years old with Graves' hyperthyroidism.

This clonotype appeared many times. The chain couples TRBV19 to TRBJ1-3; D is unclear. The CDR3 is 12 amino acids. The germline gives CDR1 LNHDA, CDR2 SQIVND (reference sequence). V was clipped by 9 bases and J by 0 bases, with 6 bases between them. CDR3 protein: CASSLSGNTIYF. The DNA of the CDR3 is TGTGCCAGCAGCCTCTCTGGAAACACCATATATTTT.

This clonotype has just a few counts. V gene TRBV29-1 combines with J gene TRBJ2-1, with D hard to call. The CDR3 consists of 14 residues. Deletions cut 4 bases from V and 0 bases from J, with 10 bases between. Germline CDR1 is SQVTM and CDR2 is ANQGSEA. CDR3 sequence reads: CSVVLEDSYNEQFF. In DNA, the CDR3 is TGCAGCGTTGTTCTTGAGGACTCCTACAATGAGCAGTTCTTC.

V is TRBV10-2 and J is TRBJ1-2, with D possibly being TRBD1 (6 bases). The CDR3 covers 16 residues. Germline V gives CDR1 WSHSY, CDR2 SAAADI. Trimming stripped 0 bases from V and 4 bases from J, with 15 bases between. Here the CDR3 DNA reads TGCGCCAGCAGTGAGTCGACAGGAACCAATTCCTATGGCTACACCTTC. The encoded protein is CASSESTGTNSYGYTF.

V gene TRBV27 combines with J gene TRBJ2-4; D may be TRBD1 or TRBD2 (5 bases each). The germline V gene has CDR1 MNHEY and CDR2 SMNVEV (reference sequence). V was shortened by 10 bases and J by 9 bases, with 13 bases between the two germline ends. This CDR3 is built from 11 residues. CDR3 bases: TGTGCCACCCTGTGGGGGACCATTCAGTACTTC. Its protein is CATLWGTIQYF.

This sequence joins TRBV10-3 and TRBJ1-6; TRBD1 matches at 11 bases. The CDR3 is made up of 16 amino acids. The J segment lost 9 bases and the V segment lost 0 bases, leaving 4 bases of the junction unmatched. Germline CDR1 and CDR2: ENHRY and SYGVKD. The CDR3 loop is CAISESRDRGSSPLHF. CDR3 sequence (DNA): TGTGCCATCAGTGAGTCGAGGGACAGGGGGTCTTCACCCCTCCACTTT.

This clonotype was recorded at least ten times. The chain employs TRBV12-3 or TRBV12-4 and TRBJ1-2; 9 positions agree with TRBD1. The CDR3 covers 13 residues. With 5 bases clipped from V and 5 bases from J, the junction kept 3 bases outside the gene matches. The CDR3 DNA reads TGTGCCAGCAGTACGACAGGGGGATATGGCTACACCTTC. This translates into CASSTTGGYGYTF.

The gene calls are TRBV5-1 and TRBJ2-1, with 9 bases matching TRBD2. The CDR3 loop spans 14 amino acids. Germline V gives CDR1 SGHRS, CDR2 YFSETQ. V trimming: 2 bases; J trimming: 8 bases; junction bases outside the gene matches: 5. CDR3 sequence reads: CASSFVAGDDEQFF. In nucleotides, the CDR3 is TGCGCCAGCAGCTTTGTAGCGGGAGACGATGAGCAGTTCTTC.

Comment on this clonotype: A clone one base away is much larger, so this may be a read error. J is TRBJ2-5 and V is TRBV5-1; D gene unclear. Germline V gene data show CDR1 as SGHRS and CDR2 as YFSETQ. The CDR3 has 14 residues. The CDR3 nucleotides read TGCGTCAGCAGCTTGGGGAACTATCGGGAGACCCAGTACTTC. It is translated as CVSSLGNYRETQYF.

This clonotype has a count of ten or more. This chain's CDR3 is CATSDPTGYSETQYF. CDR3 coding DNA: TGTGCCACCAGTGATCCTACAGGGTATTCAGAGACCCAGTACTTC. This sequence joins TRBV24-1 and TRBJ2-5; D possibly corresponds to TRBD1 (6 bases). This CDR3 is built from 15 residues. V dropped 3 bases and J dropped 4 bases, with 14 bases sitting between them. The germline V gene encodes CDR1 KGHDR and CDR2 SFDVKD.

This rearrangement joins TRBV10-3 to TRBJ2-7; 11 nucleotides align to TRBD2. The J call may be wrong; the DNA end is better matched by TRBJ2-1. Per germline, CDR1 ENHRY and CDR2 SYGVKD. The CDR3 totals 18 residues. The CDR3 loop reads CAISGGWLGTSGYNEQFF. CDR3 nucleotide sequence: TGTGCCATCAGTGGAGGGTGGTTGGGGACTAGCGGCTACAATGAGCAGTTCTTC.

Comments on this clonotype: With a much larger clone just one base away, this may be a read error. The conserved final phenylalanine or tryptophan is absent from the CDR3, which likely points to a read error. This chain uses TRBV6-5 with TRBJ1-2, with D perhaps TRBD1 (5 bases). Trimming stripped 0 bases from V and 8 bases from J, with 13 bases between. Germline V gene lookup returns CDR1 MNHEY and CDR2 SVGAGI. CDR3 length equals 14 residues. CDR3 loop: CASSYSGGTGGYTL. The CDR3 nucleotides read TGTGCCAGCAGTTACTCGGGAGGAACAGGAGGCTACACCCTC.

The gene calls are TRBV7-2 and TRBJ1-1; no clear D gene. V was clipped by 5 bases and J by 5 bases, with 18 bases between them. The CDR3 spans 15 residues. Germline loops: CDR1 SGHTA, CDR2 FQGNSA. CDR3 DNA sequence: TGTGCCAGCAGCCGTCTAGCGGGAGAGAGTACTGAAGCTTTCTTT. It yields the protein CASSRLAGESTEAFF.

The CDR3: CASSLAWGSEHF. CDR3 nucleotides: TGTGCCAGCAGCTTAGCGTGGGGGTCGGAGCATTTT. This chain connects TRBV7-9 to TRBJ1-5; possible D gene TRBD1, 5 bases. CDR1 is SEHNR, CDR2 FQNEAQ, per germline (reference sequence). The CDR3 is 12 amino acids. Trimming stripped 0 bases from V and 14 bases from J, with 11 bases between.

This clonotype occurred many times. The chain has TRBV5-1 and TRBJ2-5; 8 positions agree with TRBD1. There are 14 residues in the CDR3. Losses at the gene ends were 4 bases for V and 4 bases for J; bases not matched to a gene: 6. Germline V CDR1 and CDR2: SGHRS, YFSETQ. This CDR3 reads CASSPGQASETQYF. The CDR3 region has the DNA TGCGCCAGCAGCCCGGGACAGGCATCAGAGACCCAGTACTTC. The variable domain in full, completed from reference TRBV5-1 and TRBJ2-5, reads KAGVTQTPRYLIKTRGQQVTLSCSPISGHRSVSWYQQTPGQGLQFLFEYFSETQRNKGNFPGRFSGRQFSNSRSEMNVSTLELGDSALYLCASSPGQASETQYFGPGTRLLVL.

This chain uses TRBV7-6 with TRBJ2-5, with D uncertain. V lost 3 bases and J lost 8, with 28 bases in between. CDR1 and CDR2 (germline): SGHVS, FNYEAQ. The CDR3 consists of 18 residues. The CDR3 protein is CASSLELREWAGSRTQYF. The CDR3 nucleotides read TGTGCCAGCAGCTTGGAATTACGTGAGTGGGCCGGAAGCCGAACCCAGTACTTC.

There are a few counts of this clonotype. The chain links TRBV27 to TRBJ1-5; D uncertain. CDR3 length: 13 amino acids. Germline loops: CDR1 MNHEY, CDR2 SMNVEV (reference sequence). Trimming took off 6 bases at V and 5 bases at J, with 11 bases between the two ends. For the CDR3, the DNA is TGTGCCAGCAGCCCAAAAATGGATCAGCCCCAGCATTTT. It encodes CASSPKMDQPQHF.

There are many counts of this clonotype. The chain links TRBV11-3 to TRBJ1-1; D uncertain. CDR1 is SGHNT and CDR2 is YENEEA in the germline V gene. The V gene lost 7 bases and the J gene lost 0 bases, with 12 bases spanning the gap. The CDR3 length is 14 residues. The CDR3 coding sequence is TGTGCCAGCACCTTGACGGCCATGAACACTGAAGCTTTCTTT. This gives the protein CASTLTAMNTEAFF.

Many counts were recorded for this clonotype. The chain carries TRBV20-1 and TRBJ1-4, with 7 bases that match TRBD1. V shed 3 bases and J 5 bases; nucleotides not matched to a gene: 3. Germline CDR1 reads DFQATT; CDR2 reads SNEGSKA (reference sequence). The CDR3 consists of 13 residues. As DNA, the CDR3 is TGCAGTGCTAGGAGGGACAGAAATGAAAAACTGTTTTTT. This encodes CSARRDRNEKLFF.

This chain uses TRBV7-2 with TRBJ2-7, with D uncertain. Trimming stripped 3 bases from V and 7 bases from J, with 16 bases between. This CDR3 contains 14 residues. Per germline, CDR1 SGHTA and CDR2 FQGNSA. The CDR3 loop reads CASSFEGFTGEQYF. CDR3 DNA: TGTGCCAGCAGCTTCGAAGGATTCACCGGGGAGCAGTACTTC.

This clonotype was detected ten times or more. The genes are TRBV6-5 and TRBJ1-1; 8 nucleotides match TRBD1. After removal of 6 bases from V and 6 bases from J, the junction contained 6 bases not matched to a gene. Looked up from germline, CDR1 is MNHEY and CDR2 is SVGAGI. This CDR3 region has 13 residues. The DNA for the CDR3 is TGTGCCAGCAGGCAGGGACAGGCGCCTGAAGCTTTCTTT. Translating gives CASRQGQAPEAFF.

The table lists this clonotype with a few counts. J is TRBJ2-7 and V is TRBV6-7, with no clear D. TRBV6-7 is annotated as an ORF whose role is uncertain. Trimming left V 6 bases short and J 2 bases short, with 23 bases between. The CDR3 consists of 17 residues. CDR3 sequence: CASRDTERLDGTYEQYF. In nucleotides, the CDR3 is TGTGCCAGCAGGGATACAGAGCGTCTGGACGGCACCTACGAGCAGTACTTC.

This chain joins TRBV20-1 and TRBJ2-5; D gene uncertain. The V end was cut by 6 bases, the J end by 5 bases, with 13 bases between. CDR3 length: 12 residues. From germline, CDR1 is DFQATT and CDR2 SNEGSKA (reference sequence). For the CDR3, the DNA is TGCAGTGCCTTAGGGTGGCAGGAGACCCAGTACTTC. It specifies CSALGWQETQYF.

This clonotype was counted at least ten times. At one end, the junction sequence differs from germline, possibly due to a read error. The V and J genes are TRBV6-5 and TRBJ2-7; tentatively, D is TRBD1 (6 bases). The CDR3 extends over 15 amino acids. Germline-derived CDR1 and CDR2 are MNHEY and SVGAGI. The CDR3 bases are TGTACCAGCAGACAGGACCTGGGGGCGATCGACGAGCAGTACTTC. Amino acid sequence: CTSRQDLGAIDEQYF.

For the CDR3, the DNA is TGTGCCAGCAGCTCACACGAGCGGGAGCGGGCCAACGTCCTGACTTTC. Translated: CASSSHERERANVLTF. The chain carries TRBV7-9 and TRBJ2-6; TRBD2 matches 8 bases. Germline lookup yields CDR1 SEHNR and CDR2 FQNEAQ (reference sequence). The CDR3 has 16 residues. V shed 4 bases and J 5 bases; nucleotides not matched to a gene: 7.

In this sample, this clonotype turned up a few times. The rearrangement joins TRBV3-1 to TRBJ1-6, with 10 bases identical to TRBD1. V lost 4 bases and J lost 10; bases outside the gene matches: 7. The CDR3 length is 15 residues. CDR1 is LGHDT, CDR2 YNNKEL, per germline (reference sequence). CDR3 residues: CASSPGTGDRSPLHF. The DNA of the CDR3 is TGTGCCAGCAGCCCCGGGACAGGGGATAGGTCACCCCTCCACTTT.

This clonotype was seen ten or more times. V usage is TRBV14 and J usage is TRBJ2-6; D remains unclear. The ends were cut back, 1 base at V and 5 bases at J, with 9 bases in the middle. Germline V lookup: CDR1 SGHDN, CDR2 FVKESK. The CDR3 consists of 15 residues. The CDR3 spells CASSQANSRANVLTF. The CDR3 DNA reads TGTGCCAGCAGCCAAGCGAACAGTAGGGCCAACGTCCTGACTTTC.